Below, one T cell receptor beta chain is given with its context. What it binds is not known. The template was RNA from unsorted bulk tissue. Newly diagnosed lung cancer patients had thoracic surgery in China, August–late 2014, without prior chemotherapy. TCRbeta libraries were built with three rounds of nested PCR, modified from ARM-PCR. TCRdb reprocessed the multiplex PCR reads with MiXCR, giving one entry per CDR3 protein. The sample shows under 250,000 distinct CDR3 sequences, 70% to 75% of them seen only once. The data derive from a study of tumor and adjacent non-tumor tissue in lung cancer. Study overall: Stage I to III disease affected 10 men and several women aged roughly 31 to 85. On average, productive TCRbeta reads reached around 4 million per sample. Points from the study as a whole: Higher tumor TCR diversity was associated with shorter survival.

The CDR3 spans 16 residues. Germline V lookup: CDR1 MNHEY, CDR2 SVGAGI. V was pared by 6 bases and J by 4 bases, with 18 bases between. The chain joins TRBV6-5 to TRBJ2-2; the D gene is possibly TRBD2 (6 bases). The origin of this receptor is a man aged 55 to 69 with non-small cell lung cancer. Sequenced material: lung tumor tissue. The CDR3 DNA reads as TGTGCCAGCAGGGGAAACCGGGACTTCGGCACCGGGGAGCTGTTTTTT. This codes for CASRGNRDFGTGELFF.